Shown below are 10 T cell receptor beta chains from a single sample sequenced in a study of blood T cell repertoires in COVID-19. The assay was immunoSEQ multiplex PCR, and TCRdb's table has in-frame clones only and misses some. The data contain some 110,000 clones, approximately 87% of them singletons. Material: peripheral blood. The receptors stem from a man aged 50 to 59 with acute or convalescent COVID-19.

The V gene is TRBV10-2, the J gene TRBJ2-1, with D maybe TRBD2 (6 bases). CDR3 size: 16 residues. The ends were cut back, 4 bases at V and 1 base at J, with 14 bases in the middle. Germline CDR1 reads WSHSY; CDR2 reads SAAADI. The CDR3 sequence is CASSGIRDLSYNEQFF. CDR3 in DNA: TGCGCCAGCAGTGGAATCCGGGACTTATCCTACAATGAGCAGTTCTTC.

The J gene is TRBJ2-2, the V gene TRBV30, with 11 bases aligning to TRBD2. Germline CDR1 reads GTSNPN; CDR2 reads SVGIG (reference sequence). The CDR3 is 18 residues long. V dropped 5 bases and J dropped 7; count of bases not matched to a gene: 18. In DNA, the CDR3 is TGTGCCTGGGTCCCTCCTTTGCGTAGCGGGAGGGAAGGCGGGGAGCTGTTTTTT. This encodes CAWVPPLRSGREGGELFF.

CDR3 protein: CASSLFYYSTQYF. CDR3 in DNA: TGTGCCAGCAGTTTATTTTACTATTCTACCCAGTACTTC. This chain joins TRBV27 and TRBJ2-5, with D hard to call. The CDR3 is made up of 13 amino acids. V lost 1 base and J lost 8, with 11 bases in between. The germline gives CDR1 MNHEY, CDR2 SMNVEV (reference sequence).

This clone was counted between two and nine times. This chain uses TRBV6-4 with TRBJ2-1; 12 nucleotides agree with TRBD2. Per the germline V gene, CDR1 is MRHNA and CDR2 is SNTAGT. The J segment lost 7 bases and the V segment lost 0 bases, leaving 7 bases of the junction unmatched. The CDR3 contains 17 residues. The CDR3 DNA reads as TGTGCCAGCAGTGACTCAGTGACTAGCGGGAGAAAAAATGAGCAGTTCTTC. Protein product: CASSDSVTSGRKNEQFF.

The chain employs TRBV7-7 and TRBJ2-3, with 10 bases identical to TRBD2. The CDR3 totals 14 residues. The trim removed 5 bases at V and 3 bases at J, leaving 2 bases unmatched. The germline gives CDR1 SSHAT, CDR2 FNYEAQ (reference sequence). CDR3 nucleotide sequence: TGTGCCAGCAGCCCGGGACTAGCGACAGATACGCAGTATTTT. Protein: CASSPGLATDTQYF.

This chain joins TRBV2 and TRBJ1-5, with 7 bases identical to TRBD1. The germline gives CDR1 SNHLY, CDR2 FYNNEI. The CDR3 is 15 amino acids. V shed 4 bases, J shed 3 bases, and the junction held 6 bases outside the gene matches. The CDR3 DNA reads TGTGCCAGCAGTGTCGGACAGGTCGACAATCAGCCCCAGCATTTT. Translation gives CASSVGQVDNQPQHF.

The chain joins TRBV19 to TRBJ2-7, with D perhaps matching TRBD2 (7 bases). The CDR3 loop spans 14 amino acids. Germline CDR1 and CDR2: LNHDA and SQIVND (reference sequence). V was clipped by 7 bases and J by 4 bases, with 17 bases between them. In nucleotides, the CDR3 is TGTGCCAGTACTCAAGGGGGGGCGCCTTACGAGCAGTACTTC. This encodes CASTQGGAPYEQYF.

The V call is TRBV5-1, the J call TRBJ2-5, with 7 bases identical to TRBD2. V dropped 0 bases and J dropped 5; count of bases not matched to a gene: 16. This CDR3 comprises 18 residues. In germline, CDR1 is SGHRS, CDR2 YFSETQ. Here the CDR3 DNA reads TGCGCCAGCAGCTTGGAGTTGCGGGCTAGCGGTATCCTGGAGACCCAGTACTTC. This encodes CASSLELRASGILETQYF.

The chain recombines TRBV28 with TRBJ2-7; 7 positions agree with TRBD1. The V segment lost 2 bases and the J segment 6 bases; nucleotides outside the gene matches: 7. CDR3 length: 14 residues. Germline V gene data show CDR1 as MDHEN and CDR2 as SYDVKM. As DNA, the CDR3 is TGTGCCAGCAGTTTACTAAGGGGGCAAGGCGAGCAGTACTTC. Translating it yields CASSLLRGQGEQYF.

The rearrangement links TRBV6-5 to TRBJ2-2, with 11 bases lining up with TRBD2. CDR1 is MNHEY, CDR2 SVGAGI, per germline. This CDR3 has 15 amino acids. V lost 8 bases and J lost 7; bases outside the gene matches: 9. CDR3 bases: TGTGCCAGCCGTACTAGCGGGAGTACGAACGGGGAGCTGTTTTTT. Translation: CASRTSGSTNGELFF.